The 9 T cell receptor beta chains below all came from one sample that was sequenced in a study of identifying expanded T cells in peripheral blood. Sequencing used immunoSEQ multiplex PCR; TCRdb keeps in-frame clones, though not all of them. This sample has tens of thousands of clones, with roughly 87% found just once. Input material: blood. These receptors all stem from a person aged 18-70 years in good health.

This sequence joins TRBV10-1 and TRBJ2-3, with D unclear. Germline lookup yields CDR1 WNHNN and CDR2 SYGVQD (reference sequence). The V and J ends lost 4 bases and 1 base respectively, with 18 bases between them. The CDR3 length is 17 residues. The CDR3, as DNA: TGCGCCAGCAGTGCCGATAGATCCATCCGTGGCACAGATACGCAGTATTTT. It encodes CASSADRSIRGTDTQYF.

This clone was observed a single time. The V call is TRBV21-1, the J call TRBJ2-7; no check of the table's D call, TRBD1, against the DNA was made. TRBV21-1 corresponds to a pseudogene. The CDR3 loop spans 15 amino acids. The CDR3 spells CASSKTVTGEYEQYF. The CDR3 DNA follows: TGTGCCAGCAGCAAAACGGTGACAGGAGAATACGAGCAGTACTTC.

The rearrangement joins TRBV7-2 to TRBJ2-6; D not certain. Trimming removed 11 bases from V and 0 bases from J, with 11 bases in between. In germline, CDR1 is SGHTA, CDR2 FQGNSA. The CDR3 runs to 14 residues. The CDR3 nucleotides read TGTGCCGGATCCCCGGACTCTGGGGCCAACGTCCTGACTTTC. Translation: CAGSPDSGANVLTF.

CDR3 nucleotides: TGCGCCAGCAGCTTGGCCCCAGGGGGGGAAAATGAAGCTTTCTTT. Translated, it gives CASSLAPGGENEAFF. The V gene is TRBV5-1, the J gene TRBJ1-1; 7 bases map to TRBD1. Unmatched junction bases numbered 9, after V lost 0 bases and J lost 7 bases. The CDR3 runs 15 residues. The germline gives CDR1 SGHRS, CDR2 YFSETQ.

This clone has more than one count but fewer than ten. The chain links TRBV9 to TRBJ1-2; TRBD1 is a possible D gene (6 bases). The CDR3 spans 16 residues. Germline assignment: CDR1 SGDLS and CDR2 YYNGEE. V was pared by 3 bases and J by 0 bases, with 15 bases between. The DNA of the CDR3 is TGTGCCAGCAGCGGTTGGGCGGACAGAGCTAACTATGGCTACACCTTC. It encodes CASSGWADRANYGYTF.

The CDR3 DNA is TGTGCCAGTAGACTGGGACAGGGAGAACATCTCACCTTC. Residues: CASRLGQGEHLTF. The V gene is TRBV19, the J gene TRBJ1-2; 9 bases align to TRBD1. The CDR3 runs 13 residues. Unmatched junction bases numbered 12, after V lost 6 bases and J lost 13 bases. Germline CDR1 and CDR2: LNHDA and SQIVND (reference sequence).

The rearrangement joins TRBV4-3 to TRBJ1-2, with 9 bases matching TRBD1. V dropped 3 bases and J dropped 1; count of bases not matched to a gene: 9. CDR3 size: 17 residues. Germline V gives CDR1 LGHNA, CDR2 YSLEER. Here the CDR3 reads CASSHPGTGSLNYGYTF. CDR3 sequence (DNA): TGCGCCAGCAGCCATCCCGGGACAGGGTCTCTTAACTATGGCTACACCTTC.

The chain combines TRBV7-9 with TRBJ1-1; perhaps TRBD1 as D (5 bases). Germline CDR1 and CDR2: SEHNR and FQNEAQ (reference sequence). The CDR3 totals 13 residues. V shed 1 base and J shed 3 bases, with 6 bases lying between them. The CDR3 DNA reads TGTGCCAGCAGCTTAGAAGGGGACACTGAAGCTTTCTTT. Its translation: CASSLEGDTEAFF.

This clone has only one observation. V gene TRBV11-2 combines with J gene TRBJ1-1, with D perhaps matching TRBD1 (5 bases). This CDR3 contains 16 residues. Germline V gives CDR1 SGHAT, CDR2 FQNNGV. The V end lost 5 bases, the J end lost 0 bases, and 16 bases lay between the germline ends. This CDR3 is CASSPRRGRMNTEAFF. Here the CDR3 DNA reads TGTGCCAGCAGCCCCCGTAGGGGACGGATGAACACTGAAGCTTTCTTT. The full variable domain, rest sourced from reference TRBV11-2 and TRBJ1-1, is EAGVAQSPRYKIIEKRQSVAFWCNPISGHATLYWYQQILGQGPKLLIQFQNNGVVDDSQLPKDRFSAERLKGVDSTLKIQPAKLEDSAVYLCASSPRRGRMNTEAFFGQGTRLTVV.